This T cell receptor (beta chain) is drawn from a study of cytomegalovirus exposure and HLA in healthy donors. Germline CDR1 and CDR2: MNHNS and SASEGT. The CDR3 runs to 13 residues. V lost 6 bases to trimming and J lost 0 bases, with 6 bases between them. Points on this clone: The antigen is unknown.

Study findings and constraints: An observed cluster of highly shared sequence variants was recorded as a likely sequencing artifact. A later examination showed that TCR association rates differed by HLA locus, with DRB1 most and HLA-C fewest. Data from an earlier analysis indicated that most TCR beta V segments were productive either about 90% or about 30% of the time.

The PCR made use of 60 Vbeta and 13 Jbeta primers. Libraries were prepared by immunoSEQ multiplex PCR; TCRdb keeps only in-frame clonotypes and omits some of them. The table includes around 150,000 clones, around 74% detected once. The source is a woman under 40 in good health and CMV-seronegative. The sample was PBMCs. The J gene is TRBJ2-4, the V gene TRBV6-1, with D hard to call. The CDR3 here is CASRLLAKNIQYF. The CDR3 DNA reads TGTGCCAGCAGACTACTAGCCAAAAACATTCAGTACTTC.